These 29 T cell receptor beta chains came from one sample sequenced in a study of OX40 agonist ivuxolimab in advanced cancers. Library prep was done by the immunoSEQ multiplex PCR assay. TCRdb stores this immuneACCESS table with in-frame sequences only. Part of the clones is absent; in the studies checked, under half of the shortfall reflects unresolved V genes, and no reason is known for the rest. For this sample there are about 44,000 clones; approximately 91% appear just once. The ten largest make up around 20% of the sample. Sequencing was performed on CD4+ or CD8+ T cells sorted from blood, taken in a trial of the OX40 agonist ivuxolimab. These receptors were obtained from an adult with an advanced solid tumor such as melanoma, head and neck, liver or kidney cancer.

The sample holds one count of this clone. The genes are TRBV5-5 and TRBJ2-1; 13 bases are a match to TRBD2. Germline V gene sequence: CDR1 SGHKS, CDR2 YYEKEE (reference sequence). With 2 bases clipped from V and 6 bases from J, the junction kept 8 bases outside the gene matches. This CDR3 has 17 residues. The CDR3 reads CASSLLAGGLLGNEQFF. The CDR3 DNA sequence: TGTGCCAGCAGCTTACTAGCGGGGGGGCTTTTGGGCAATGAGCAGTTCTTC.

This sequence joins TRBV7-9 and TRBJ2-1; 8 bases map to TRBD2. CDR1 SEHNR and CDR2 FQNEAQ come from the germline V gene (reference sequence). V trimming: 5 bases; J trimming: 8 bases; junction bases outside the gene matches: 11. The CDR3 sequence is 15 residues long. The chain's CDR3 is CASSPAGTRRDEQFF. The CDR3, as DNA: TGTGCCAGCAGCCCCGCCGGGACTAGGAGGGATGAGCAGTTCTTC.

DNA of the CDR3: TGTGCCAGCACGGACCGGGACAGGGGCTACACCGGGGAGCTGTTTTTT. This sequence encodes CASTDRDRGYTGELFF. The rearrangement joins TRBV28 to TRBJ2-2, with TRBD1 identical over 10 bases. J gave up 3 bases and V 7 bases, and 8 bases lay outside the gene matches. In germline, CDR1 is MDHEN, CDR2 SYDVKM. The CDR3 totals 16 residues.

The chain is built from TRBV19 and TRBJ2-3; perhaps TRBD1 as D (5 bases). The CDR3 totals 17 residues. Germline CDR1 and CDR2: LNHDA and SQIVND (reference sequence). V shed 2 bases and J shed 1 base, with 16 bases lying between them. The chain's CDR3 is CASSIIRAGLGTDTQYF. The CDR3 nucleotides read TGTGCCAGTAGTATAATCAGGGCAGGGTTGGGCACAGATACGCAGTATTTT.

The CDR3 DNA is TGTGCCAGCAGCGTATTCCCGGGACAGATGAACACTGAAGCTTTCTTT. This gives the protein CASSVFPGQMNTEAFF. The chain recombines TRBV9 with TRBJ1-1, with 7 bases lining up with TRBD1. Germline CDR1 SGDLS, CDR2 YYNGEE. The CDR3 consists of 16 residues. The junction had 6 bases not matched to a gene; V was cut back by 1 base and J by 0 bases. Looking up the rest from reference TRBV9 and TRBJ1-1 gives the full variable domain: DSGVTQTPKHLITATGQRVTLRCSPRSGDLSVYWYQQSLDQGLQFLIQYYNGEERAKGNILERFSAQQFPDLHSELNLSSLELGDSALYFCASSVFPGQMNTEAFFGQGTRLTVV.

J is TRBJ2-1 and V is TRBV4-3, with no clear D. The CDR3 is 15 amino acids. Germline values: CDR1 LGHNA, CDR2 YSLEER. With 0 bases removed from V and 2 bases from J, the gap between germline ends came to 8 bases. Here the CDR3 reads CASSQDMNAYNEQFF. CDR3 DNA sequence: TGCGCCAGCAGCCAAGATATGAATGCCTACAATGAGCAGTTCTTC.

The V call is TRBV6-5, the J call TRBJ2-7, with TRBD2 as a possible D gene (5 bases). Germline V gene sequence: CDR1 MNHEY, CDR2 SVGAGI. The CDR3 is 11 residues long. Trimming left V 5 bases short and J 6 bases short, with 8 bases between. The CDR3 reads CASSRGSEQYF. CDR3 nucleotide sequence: TGTGCCAGCAGTCGCGGGTCCGAGCAGTACTTC.

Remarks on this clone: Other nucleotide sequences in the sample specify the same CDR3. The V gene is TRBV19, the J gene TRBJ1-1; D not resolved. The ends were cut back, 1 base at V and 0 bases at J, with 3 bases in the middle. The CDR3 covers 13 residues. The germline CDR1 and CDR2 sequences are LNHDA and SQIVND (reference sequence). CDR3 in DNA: TGTGCCAGTAGTATAGGAGTGAACACTGAAGCTTTCTTT. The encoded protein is CASSIGVNTEAFF.

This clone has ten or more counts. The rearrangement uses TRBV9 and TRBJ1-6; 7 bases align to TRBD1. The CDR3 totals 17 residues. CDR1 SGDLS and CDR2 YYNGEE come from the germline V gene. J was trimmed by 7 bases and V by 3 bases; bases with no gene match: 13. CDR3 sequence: CASSARQGQDRNSPLHF. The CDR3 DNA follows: TGTGCCAGCAGCGCCCGACAGGGTCAGGATCGGAATTCACCCCTCCACTTT.

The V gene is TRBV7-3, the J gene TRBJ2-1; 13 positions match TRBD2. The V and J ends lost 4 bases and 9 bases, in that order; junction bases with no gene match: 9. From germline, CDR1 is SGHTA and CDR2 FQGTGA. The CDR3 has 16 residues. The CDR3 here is CASSSGLAGAEGEQFF. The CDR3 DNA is TGTGCCAGCAGCTCCGGACTAGCGGGGGCGGAGGGTGAGCAGTTCTTC. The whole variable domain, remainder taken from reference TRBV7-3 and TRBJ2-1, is GAGVSQTPSNKVTEKGKYVELRCDPISGHTALYWYRQSLGQGPEFLIYFQGTGAADDSGLPNDRFFAVRPEGSVSTLKIQRTERGDSAVYLCASSSGLAGAEGEQFFGPGTRLTVL.

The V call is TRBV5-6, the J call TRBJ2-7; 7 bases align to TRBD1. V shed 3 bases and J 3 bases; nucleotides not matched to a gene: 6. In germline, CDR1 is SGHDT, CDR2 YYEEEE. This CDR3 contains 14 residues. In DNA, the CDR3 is TGTGCCAGCAGCTGGGACAGCCCCATCTACGAGCAGTACTTC. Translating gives CASSWDSPIYEQYF.

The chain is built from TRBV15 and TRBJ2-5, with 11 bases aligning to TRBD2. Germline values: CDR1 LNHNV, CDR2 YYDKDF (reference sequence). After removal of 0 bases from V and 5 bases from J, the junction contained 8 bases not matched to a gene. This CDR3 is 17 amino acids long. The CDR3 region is CATSRDPSGGSWETQYF. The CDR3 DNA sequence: TGTGCCACCAGCAGAGATCCTAGCGGGGGGAGTTGGGAGACCCAGTACTTC.

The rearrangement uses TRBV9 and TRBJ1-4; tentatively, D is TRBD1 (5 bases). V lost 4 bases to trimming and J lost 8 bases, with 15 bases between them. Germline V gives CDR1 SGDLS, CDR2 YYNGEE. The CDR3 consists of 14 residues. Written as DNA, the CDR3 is TGTGCCAGCAGCCCGGGGACCTCAAGGGAAAAACTGTTTTTT. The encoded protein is CASSPGTSREKLFF.

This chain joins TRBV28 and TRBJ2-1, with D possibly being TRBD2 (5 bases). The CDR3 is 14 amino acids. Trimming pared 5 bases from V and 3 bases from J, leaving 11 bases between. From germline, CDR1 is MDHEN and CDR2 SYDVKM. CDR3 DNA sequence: TGTGCCAGCAGTCTCCGGGATCTCTACAATGAGCAGTTCTTC. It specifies CASSLRDLYNEQFF.

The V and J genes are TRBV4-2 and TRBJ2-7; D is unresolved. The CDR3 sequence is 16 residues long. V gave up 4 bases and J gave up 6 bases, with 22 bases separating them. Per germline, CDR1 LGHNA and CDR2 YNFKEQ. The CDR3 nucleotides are TGTGCCAGCAGCCCCCTGGTAGGGCAGCTTGTAGGCGAGCAGTACTTC. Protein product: CASSPLVGQLVGEQYF.

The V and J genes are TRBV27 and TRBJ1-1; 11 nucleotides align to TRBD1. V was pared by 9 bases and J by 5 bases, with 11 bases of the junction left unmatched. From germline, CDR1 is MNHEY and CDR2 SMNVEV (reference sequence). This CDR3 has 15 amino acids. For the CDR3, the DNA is TGTGCCAGTAAGGGTATCGGGACAGGGGGTACTGAAGCTTTCTTT. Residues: CASKGIGTGGTEAFF.

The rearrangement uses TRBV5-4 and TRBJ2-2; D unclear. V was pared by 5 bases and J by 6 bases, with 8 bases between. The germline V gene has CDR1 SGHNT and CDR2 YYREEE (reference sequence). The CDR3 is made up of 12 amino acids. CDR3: CASRGGAGELFF. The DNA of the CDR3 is TGTGCCAGCAGGGGTGGCGCCGGGGAGCTGTTTTTT.

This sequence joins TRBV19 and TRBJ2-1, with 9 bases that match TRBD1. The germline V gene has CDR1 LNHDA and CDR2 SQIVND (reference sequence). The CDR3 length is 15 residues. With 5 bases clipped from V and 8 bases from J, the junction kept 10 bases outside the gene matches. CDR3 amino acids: CASSPSRTGAHEQFF. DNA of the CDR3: TGTGCCAGTAGTCCTAGCCGGACAGGGGCCCATGAGCAGTTCTTC.

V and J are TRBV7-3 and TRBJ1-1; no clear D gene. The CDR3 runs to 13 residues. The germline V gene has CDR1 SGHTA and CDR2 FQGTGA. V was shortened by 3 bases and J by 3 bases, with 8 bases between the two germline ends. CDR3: CASSLAAYTEAFF. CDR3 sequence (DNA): TGTGCCAGCAGCTTGGCAGCCTACACTGAAGCTTTCTTT.

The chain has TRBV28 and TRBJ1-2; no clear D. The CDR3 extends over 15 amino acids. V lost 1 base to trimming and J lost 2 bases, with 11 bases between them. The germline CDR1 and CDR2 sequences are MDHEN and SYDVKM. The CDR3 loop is CASSLSSGGNYGYTF. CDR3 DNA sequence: TGTGCCAGCAGTTTATCCTCGGGAGGGAACTATGGCTACACCTTC.

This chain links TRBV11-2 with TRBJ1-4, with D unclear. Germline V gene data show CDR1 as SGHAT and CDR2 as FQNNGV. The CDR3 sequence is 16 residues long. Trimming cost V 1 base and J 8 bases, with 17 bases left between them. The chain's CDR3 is CASSLGEGTRKEKLFF. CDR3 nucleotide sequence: TGTGCCAGCAGCTTAGGAGAGGGAACCAGAAAGGAAAAACTGTTTTTT.

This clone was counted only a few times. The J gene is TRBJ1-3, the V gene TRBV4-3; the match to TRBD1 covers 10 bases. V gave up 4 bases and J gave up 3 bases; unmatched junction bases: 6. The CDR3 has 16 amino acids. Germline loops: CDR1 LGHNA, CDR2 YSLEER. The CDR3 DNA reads TGCGCCAGCAGCCCCTCGACAGGGGGCTATGGAAACACCATATATTTT. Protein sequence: CASSPSTGGYGNTIYF.

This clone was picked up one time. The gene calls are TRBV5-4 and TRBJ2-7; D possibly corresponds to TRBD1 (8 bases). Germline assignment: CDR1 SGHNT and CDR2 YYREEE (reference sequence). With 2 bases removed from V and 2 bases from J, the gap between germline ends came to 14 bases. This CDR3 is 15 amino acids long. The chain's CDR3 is CASSLTGGAPYEQYV. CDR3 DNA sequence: TGTGCCAGCAGCTTAACAGGGGGGGCTCCCTACGAGCAGTACGTC.

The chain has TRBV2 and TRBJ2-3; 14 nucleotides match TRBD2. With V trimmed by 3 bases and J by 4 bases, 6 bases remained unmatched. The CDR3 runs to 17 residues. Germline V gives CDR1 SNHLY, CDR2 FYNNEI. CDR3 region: CASSDPTSGGGADTQYF. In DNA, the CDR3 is TGTGCCAGCAGTGATCCGACTAGCGGGGGGGGCGCAGATACGCAGTATTTT.

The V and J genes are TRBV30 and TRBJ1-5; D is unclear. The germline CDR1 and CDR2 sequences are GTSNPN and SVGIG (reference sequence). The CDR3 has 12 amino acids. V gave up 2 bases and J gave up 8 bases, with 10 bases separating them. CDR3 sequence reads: CAWSHISEPQHF. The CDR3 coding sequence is TGTGCCTGGAGTCATATCAGCGAGCCCCAGCATTTT. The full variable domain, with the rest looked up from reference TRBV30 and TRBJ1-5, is SQTIHQWPATLVQPVGSPLSLECTVEGTSNPNLYWYRQAAGRGLQLLFYSVGIGQISSEVPQNLSASRPQDRQFILSSKKLLLSDSGFYLCAWSHISEPQHFGDGTRLSIL.

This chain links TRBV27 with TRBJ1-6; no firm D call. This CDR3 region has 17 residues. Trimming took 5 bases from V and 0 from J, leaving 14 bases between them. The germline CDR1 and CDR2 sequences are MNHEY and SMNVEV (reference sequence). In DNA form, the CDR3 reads TGTGCCAGCAGTCCCCTGGACGGTAGCTCCTATAATTCACCCCTCCACTTT. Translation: CASSPLDGSSYNSPLHF.

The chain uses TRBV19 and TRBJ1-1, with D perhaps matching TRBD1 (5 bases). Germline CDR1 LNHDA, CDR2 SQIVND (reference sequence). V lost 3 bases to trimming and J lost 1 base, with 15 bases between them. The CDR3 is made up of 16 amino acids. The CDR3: CASSMASSGWNTEAFF. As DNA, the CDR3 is TGTGCCAGTAGTATGGCCTCGTCAGGGTGGAACACTGAAGCTTTCTTT.

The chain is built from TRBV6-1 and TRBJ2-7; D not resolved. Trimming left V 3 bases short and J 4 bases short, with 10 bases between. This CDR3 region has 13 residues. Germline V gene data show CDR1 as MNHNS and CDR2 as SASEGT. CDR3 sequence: CASSEGTAYEQYV. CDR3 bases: TGTGCCAGCAGTGAGGGAACAGCATACGAGCAGTACGTC.

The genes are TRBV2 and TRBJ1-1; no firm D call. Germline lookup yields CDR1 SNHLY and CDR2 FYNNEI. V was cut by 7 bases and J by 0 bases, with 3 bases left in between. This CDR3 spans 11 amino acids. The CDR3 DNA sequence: TGTGCCAGCAACATGAACACTGAAGCTTTCTTT. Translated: CASNMNTEAFF. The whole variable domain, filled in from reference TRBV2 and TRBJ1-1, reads EPEVTQTPSHQVTQMGQEVILRCVPISNHLYFYWYRQILGQKVEFLVSFYNNEISEKSEIFDDQFSVERPDGSNFTLKIRSTKLEDSAMYFCASNMNTEAFFGQGTRLTVV.